The clone carrying this T cell receptor beta chain was detected a few times. Sequenced by immunoSEQ multiplex PCR; TCRdb stores in-frame clones only, minus some. The data show hundreds of thousands of clones, just under 80% seen once. This sample stems from a study of cytotoxic CD8 clonotypes in ibrutinib-treated CLL. The germline gives CDR1 SGDLS, CDR2 YYNGEE. Trimming took 4 bases from V and 0 from J; bases not matched to a gene: 8. The CDR3 is made up of 16 amino acids. The material sequenced was PBMCs, taken before ibrutinib treatment. The TCR originated in a human donor with chronic lymphocytic leukemia. V usage is TRBV9 and J usage is TRBJ2-7; 9 nucleotides agree with TRBD2. The CDR3 DNA is TGTGCCAGCAGCCCCCGACTAGCGGAGGGCTCCTACGAGCAGTACTTC. Protein product: CASSPRLAEGSYEQYF.